Listed below are T cell receptor beta chains from one sample, sequenced in a study of T cell repertoires in cytomegalovirus infection. MiXCR was run by TCRdb on the reads, yielding one entry per CDR3 protein. This sample has around 210,000 distinct CDR3 sequences, with under 8.5% found just once. Sequencing was carried out using PBMCs. The origin of the receptors is a human donor in good health (CMV status not recorded). Some clones in this sample may be carry-over from other donors' samples. CDR3s include the opening cysteine and the closing phenylalanine or tryptophan. A D gene is named only where the DNA matches it firmly. Expanded clones are given a class, and other clones once, few, many or no size at all.

>TRBD1|TRBJ2-3|many|TRBV20-1
CSARDGRGPDTQYF
TGCAGTGCTAGAGATGGAAGGGGGCCAGATACGCAGTATTTT
>.|TRBJ2-7|many|TRBV6-2/TRBV6-3
CASSYDIGDPLEQYF
TGTGCCAGCAGTTACGACATCGGGGACCCCCTCGAGCAGTACTTC
>.|TRBJ1-1|many|TRBV6-2/TRBV6-3
CASRHRTPGDTEAFF
TGTGCCAGCAGACACCGGACCCCAGGGGACACTGAAGCTTTCTTT
>TRBD1|TRBJ2-6|many|TRBV7-2
CASSLGGGAGANVLTF
TGTGCCAGCAGCTTAGGAGGGGGCGCCGGGGCCAACGTCCTGACTTTC
>.|TRBJ2-2|many|TRBV3-1
CASSQRIGLAGELFF
TGTGCCAGCAGCCAGAGGATTGGGCTGGCCGGGGAGCTGTTTTTT
>.|TRBJ2-2|many|TRBV27
CASSLSAGYGELFF
TGTGCCAGCAGTTTATCGGCAGGGTATGGGGAGCTGTTTTTT
>.|TRBJ1-1|.|TRBV28
CASNIWRWTDRNTEAFF
TGTGCCAGCAACATTTGGAGGTGGACCGACAGAAACACTGAAGCTTTCTTT
>.|TRBJ1-2|many|TRBV7-2
CASSRTTDRSYGYTF
TGTGCCAGCAGCCGCACTACCGACAGATCGTATGGCTACACCTTC
>.|TRBJ2-3|many|TRBV7-3
CASSSIGAATDTQYF
TGTGCCAGCAGCTCAATCGGAGCTGCCACAGATACGCAGTATTTT
>.|TRBJ1-6|many|TRBV7-8
CASSFLLSGDSPLHF
TGTGCCAGCAGCTTCCTGCTTTCGGGGGATTCACCCCTCCACTTT
>TRBD2|TRBJ2-2|few|TRBV6-2/TRBV6-3
CASSPGTSLLGAGELFF
TGTGCCAGCAGCCCCGGGACTAGCCTCCTCGGGGCCGGGGAGCTGTTTTTT
>TRBD2|TRBJ2-5|many|TRBV20-1
CSAKAGGLETQYF
TGCAGTGCTAAAGCGGGGGGTCTGGAGACCCAGTACTTC
>TRBD1|TRBJ1-1|many|TRBV6-2/TRBV6-3
CASRRDRGSNTEAFF
TGTGCCAGCAGGCGCGACAGGGGCAGCAACACTGAAGCTTTCTTT
>.|TRBJ1-5|many|TRBV28
CASTLPTGTGGQPQHF
TGTGCCAGCACTCTTCCTACAGGGACGGGGGGTCAGCCCCAGCATTTT
>.|TRBJ1-2|few|TRBV7-3
CASSATGTSVDYGYTF
TGTGCCAGCAGCGCAACCGGGACGTCTGTGGACTATGGCTACACCTTC
>.|TRBJ1-3|many|TRBV7-2
CASTFQGPSGNTIYF
TGTGCCAGCACCTTTCAGGGCCCCTCTGGAAACACCATATATTTT
>.|TRBJ2-5|many|TRBV7-2
CASSLDHTGTQYF
TGTGCCAGCAGTCTAGACCATACAGGGACCCAGTACTTC
>TRBD1|TRBJ1-6|many|TRBV6-5
CASSGGTGSSNSPLHF
TGTGCCAGCAGTGGGGGGACAGGGAGTTCTAATTCACCCCTCCACTTT
>.|TRBJ2-2|many|TRBV6-2/TRBV6-3
CASSSQNTGELFF
TGTGCCAGCAGTTCCCAAAACACCGGGGAGCTGTTTTTT
>.|TRBJ2-7|many|TRBV28
CASSLQGTVSYEQYF
TGTGCCAGCAGTTTACAGGGGACTGTCTCCTACGAGCAGTACTTC
>TRBD1|TRBJ2-6|few|TRBV6-6
CASSYGTGTAGANVLTF
TGTGCCAGCAGTTACGGGACAGGGACTGCTGGGGCCAACGTCCTGACTTTC
>.|TRBJ2-5|many|TRBV20-1
CSARHGQGQETQYF
TGCAGTGCTAGGCACGGCCAGGGCCAAGAGACCCAGTACTTC
>.|TRBJ2-1|few|TRBV9
CASSVGAGSPNEQFF
TGTGCCAGCAGCGTAGGGGCAGGGAGTCCCAATGAGCAGTTCTTC
>TRBD1|TRBJ1-2|many|TRBV20-1
CSASRQGFGGYTF
TGCAGTGCTAGCAGACAGGGGTTCGGGGGCTACACCTTC
>.|TRBJ2-1|.|TRBV27
CASRLSWSSYNEQFF
TGTGCCAGCAGGTTAAGTTGGAGCTCCTACAATGAGCAGTTCTTC
>.|TRBJ2-2|.|TRBV2
CASSVAGITGELFF
TGTGCCAGCAGTGTTGCGGGGATCACCGGGGAGCTGTTTTTT
>.|TRBJ2-7|many|TRBV7-2
CASSLAGAITYEQYF
TGTGCCAGCAGCTTAGCCGGGGCTATTACCTACGAGCAGTACTTC
>.|TRBJ2-2|.|TRBV5-8
CASSPGIESIGELFF
TGTGCCAGCTCCCCGGGGATCGAGTCGATCGGGGAGCTGTTTTTT
>.|TRBJ1-1|.|TRBV9
CASSDGSPNTEAFF
TGTGCCAGCAGCGATGGGAGCCCGAACACTGAAGCTTTCTTT
>.|TRBJ1-1|many|TRBV29-1
CSVEDRTRGDTEAFF
TGCAGCGTTGAAGATCGGACGAGAGGGGACACTGAAGCTTTCTTT
>.|TRBJ1-3|.|TRBV6-6
CASSWATTKRPDTIYF
TGTGCCAGCAGTTGGGCGACCACGAAGAGGCCAGACACCATATATTTT
>TRBD1|TRBJ1-4|few|TRBV15
CATSRDRGHEKLFF
TGTGCCACCAGCAGAGATAGGGGGCATGAAAAACTGTTTTTT
>TRBD1|TRBJ1-5|.|TRBV7-2
CASSLLRQGPQPQHF
TGTGCCAGCAGCTTACTCAGACAGGGACCTCAGCCCCAGCATTTT
>.|TRBJ2-3|many|TRBV30
CAWGRDTQYF
TGTGCCTGGGGGCGGGATACGCAGTATTTT
>.|TRBJ1-1|many|TRBV20-1
CSARDIGTEAFF
TGCAGTGCTAGAGATATTGGCACTGAAGCTTTCTTT
>TRBD2|TRBJ2-2|many|TRBV12-3/TRBV12-4
CASSKLAGITGELFF
TGTGCCAGCAGCAAACTAGCGGGGATCACCGGGGAGCTGTTTTTT
>.|TRBJ2-5|few|TRBV6-2/TRBV6-3
CASSHGQRYQETQYF
TGTGCCAGCAGCCATGGACAGAGGTACCAAGAGACCCAGTACTTC
>.|TRBJ1-1|many|TRBV5-1
CASSLSGNGDTEAFF
TGCGCCAGCAGCTTGTCAGGGAATGGCGACACTGAAGCTTTCTTT
>.|TRBJ2-1|many|TRBV2
CASSESVQYSYNEQFF
TGTGCCAGCAGTGAAAGTGTGCAGTACTCCTACAATGAGCAGTTCTTC
>TRBD2|TRBJ2-1|.|TRBV7-2
CASSLSGEGFSYNEQFF
TGTGCCAGCAGCTTAAGCGGGGAGGGCTTCTCCTACAATGAGCAGTTCTTC
>.|TRBJ1-3|many|TRBV10-2
CASSGVGSGNTIYF
TGCGCCAGCAGTGGAGTAGGGTCTGGAAACACCATATATTTT
>.|TRBJ2-7|many|TRBV24-1
CATSESKNREAEQYF
TGTGCCACCAGTGAGTCGAAGAACAGGGAGGCCGAGCAGTACTTC
>.|TRBJ1-1|few|TRBV20-1
CSARADTNTEAFF
TGCAGTGCACGCGCGGACACGAACACTGAAGCTTTCTTT
>.|TRBJ2-5|many|TRBV20-1
CSAPTEAQETQYF
TGCAGTGCCCCGACAGAGGCCCAAGAGACCCAGTACTTC
>TRBD1|TRBJ1-1|.|TRBV7-1
CASRPKDRINTEAFF
TGTGCCAGCAGACCAAAGGACAGGATAAACACTGAAGCTTTCTTT
>.|TRBJ2-2|.|TRBV4-1
CASSPKRGELFF
TGCGCCAGCAGCCCGAAAAGGGGGGAGCTGTTTTTT
>.|TRBJ2-7|few|TRBV2
CASIEASSNTYEQYF
TGTGCCAGCATTGAGGCGTCGAGCAATACCTACGAGCAGTACTTC
>TRBD1|TRBJ1-3|few|TRBV9
CASSGADRGRNTIYF
TGTGCCAGCAGCGGAGCCGACAGGGGACGAAACACCATATATTTT
>.|TRBJ2-5|many|TRBV7-2
CASSLAGGKTQYF
TGTGCCAGCAGCTTAGCGGGGGGAAAGACCCAGTACTTC
>.|TRBJ2-1|.|TRBV30
CAWRMGTAGNEQFF
TGTGCCTGGAGGATGGGGACAGCGGGGAATGAGCAGTTCTTC
>TRBD1|TRBJ2-7|many|TRBV12-3/TRBV12-4
CASCPDRATVYEQYF
TGTGCCAGCTGTCCGGACAGGGCGACCGTCTACGAGCAGTACTTC